This T cell receptor (beta chain) was documented in a study of OX40 agonist ivuxolimab in advanced cancers. Concerning the study at large: Ivuxolimab was a fully human IgG2 agonistic monoclonal antibody targeting the costimulatory receptor OX40 (CD134). Prior anti-PD-1, anti-PD-L1 or anti-CTLA-4 therapy was permitted, and checkpoint inhibitors had been received by around 39% of dose-escalation patients. The paper describes the monotherapy dose-escalation part (N of about 57 patients) of the phase I trial of ivuxolimab. Intravenous ivuxolimab was administered to patients every 2 weeks at six dose levels: 0.01, 0.1, 0.3, 1.5, 3 and 10 mg/kg. Partial responses occurred in three dose-escalation patients, of whom one had hepatocellular carcinoma and two had cutaneous melanoma. Of the roughly 51 patients in dose escalation, about 19 had hepatocellular carcinoma, some 15 had melanoma, 9 had renal cell carcinoma and 9 had head and neck cancer. Peripheral TCRbeta sequencing was intended to test whether TCR sequence diversity was altered and clonal T-cell expansion was caused by ivuxolimab. The dose-escalation cohort was about 83% male with a mean age of 60 years, ranging from roughly 23 to 85. What the study reported, not specific to this receptor: After ivuxolimab, CD8+ T cells had more expanded clones than CD4+ T cells on average. Partial responders in the 0.1-3.0 mg/kg groups had among the lowest normalized peripheral clonal expansion, especially among CD8+ T cells. At doses of 0.1 to 3.0 mg/kg, clonal expansion of both CD4+ and CD8+ blood T cells was observed from baseline to week 6. Which antigens the clonally expanded peripheral T cells were specific for was not determined. Low levels of normalized T-cell clonal expansion were also seen in some patients who did not respond.

Sequences SGHTA (CDR1) and FQGNSA (CDR2) are obtained from the germline V gene. The CDR3 measures 14 amino acids from cysteine to phenylalanine. The CDR3 DNA has 42 bases and is translated from base 1. V trim: 5 bases; J trim: 5 bases; unmatched bases: 8. This clone was picked up one time. Its antigen remains unidentified. The input lacks base qualities; no much larger clone sits a single base away. For sequencing of the TCRbeta CDR3 region, genomic DNA was extracted from the sorted cells. The immunoSEQ Assay was used to sequence the TCRbeta CDR3 regions. TCRdb took over this immuneACCESS table, retaining in-frame rearrangements with V and J assigned. Such tables are incomplete; in checked studies, under half of the missing clones stem from an unresolved V gene, and the remainder is unexplained. Present in this sample are 45,000 to 70,000 clones, about nine tenths of which were seen just once. More than 6.5% of the sample rests with the top ten.

The trial excluded patients who had a history of autoimmune disease or were on systemic immunosuppression. Peripheral blood for TCR sequencing was collected from all dose cohorts at baseline, on cycle 4 day 1, and on cycle 7 day 1. The samples were drawn from a first-in-human, open-label, multicenter phase I dose-escalation trial of ivuxolimab. Adults with locally advanced or metastatic melanoma, renal cell, hepatocellular, or head and neck squamous cell carcinoma were enrolled in the trial. CD4+ and CD8+ T cells were sorted separately from peripheral blood before TCR sequencing. This TCR derives from an adult with an advanced solid tumor such as melanoma, head and neck, liver or kidney cancer. Sequenced here: CD4+ or CD8+ T cells sorted from blood, sampled in a trial of the OX40 agonist ivuxolimab. The chain is assembled from TRBV7-2 and TRBJ1-1; a stretch of 7 junction bases matches TRBD1. The bases read TGTGCCAGCAGCCGCGACAGGGCAACGACTGAAGCTTTCTTT. Translated, it reads CASSRDRATTEAFF.